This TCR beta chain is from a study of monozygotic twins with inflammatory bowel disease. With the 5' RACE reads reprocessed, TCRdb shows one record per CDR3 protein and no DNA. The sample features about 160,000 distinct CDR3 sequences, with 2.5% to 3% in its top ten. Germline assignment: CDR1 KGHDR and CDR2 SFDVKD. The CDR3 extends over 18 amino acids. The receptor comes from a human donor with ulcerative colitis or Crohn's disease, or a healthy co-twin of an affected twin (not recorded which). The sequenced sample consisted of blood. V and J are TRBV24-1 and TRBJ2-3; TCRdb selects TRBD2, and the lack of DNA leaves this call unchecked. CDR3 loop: CATSDWSKAATSTDTQYF.